This T cell receptor beta chain was captured in a study of OX40 agonist ivuxolimab in advanced cancers. Study results and limitations: The mean number of expanded clones was higher in CD8+ T cells than in CD4+.

Comment on this clone: Antigen specificity is unknown.

Libraries were prepared by immunoSEQ multiplex PCR; TCRdb keeps only in-frame clonotypes and omits some of them. The repertoire consists of 60,000 to 85,000 clones, with 80% to 85% occurring once and the leading ten covering approximately 6.8%. This CDR3 region has 18 residues. From germline, CDR1 is MDHEN and CDR2 SYDVKM. The germline V and J ends were trimmed by 3 bases and 3 bases, with 20 bases remaining between them. The gene calls are TRBV28 and TRBJ2-2, with a possible D match to TRBD2 (5 bases). This specimen consisted of CD4+ or CD8+ T cells sorted from blood, obtained in a trial of the OX40 agonist ivuxolimab. This clonotype was obtained from an adult with an advanced solid tumor such as melanoma, head and neck, liver or kidney cancer. CDR3 protein: CASSFSLIPTEDTGELFF. The CDR3 DNA sequence: TGTGCCAGCAGTTTTTCCCTGATTCCTACGGAGGACACCGGGGAGCTGTTTTTT.